One sample yielded the 5 T cell receptor beta chains listed below, sequenced in a study of blood T cell repertoires in COVID-19. The table came from immunoSEQ multiplex PCR; TCRdb's copy has only in-frame clones and leaves some out. The sample lists under 200,000 clones; around 86% were seen once. Sequencing input: peripheral blood. These receptors were taken from a woman aged 80 or older with COVID-19, enrolled during active disease.

The rearrangement joins TRBV6-5 to TRBJ1-6; D remains ambiguous. The germline CDR1 and CDR2 sequences are MNHEY and SVGAGI. The germline V and J ends were trimmed by 0 bases and 10 bases, with 13 bases remaining between them. The CDR3 extends over 15 amino acids. CDR3 sequence: CASSYSKRGTSPLHF. The CDR3 DNA follows: TGTGCCAGCAGTTACTCGAAGCGGGGAACATCACCCCTCCACTTT.

The chain is built from TRBV11-2 and TRBJ2-3; 8 nucleotides match TRBD1. The CDR3 is 15 residues long. The ends lost 4 bases at V and 5 bases at J; junction bases unmatched: 8. The V gene's germline CDR1 is SGHAT and CDR2 FQNNGV. CDR3 bases: TGTGCCAGCAGCTATACCATAGGACAGGGAGATACGCAGTATTTT. Its protein is CASSYTIGQGDTQYF. The full variable domain, with the rest looked up from reference TRBV11-2 and TRBJ2-3, is EAGVAQSPRYKIIEKRQSVAFWCNPISGHATLYWYQQILGQGPKLLIQFQNNGVVDDSQLPKDRFSAERLKGVDSTLKIQPAKLEDSAVYLCASSYTIGQGDTQYFGPGTRLTVL.

V and J are TRBV4-3 and TRBJ2-7; D is perhaps TRBD1 (6 bases). This CDR3 has 18 amino acids. V dropped 4 bases and J dropped 4 bases, with 26 bases sitting between them. Germline CDR1 and CDR2: LGHNA and YSLEER. CDR3 protein: CASSRKVGDTGQTYEQYF. CDR3 in DNA: TGCGCCAGCAGCCGGAAGGTGGGAGATACGGGACAAACTTACGAGCAGTACTTC.

The chain links TRBV6-6 to TRBJ2-7, with D unresolved. V was clipped by 0 bases and J by 4 bases, with 10 bases between them. CDR1 is MNHNY, CDR2 SVGAGI, per germline (reference sequence). The length of the CDR3 is 14 residues. The CDR3 DNA reads TGTGCCAGCAGTTACTCCCAGATCCCTTACGAGCAGTACTTC. Encoded protein: CASSYSQIPYEQYF.

The chain carries TRBV5-1 and TRBJ2-7; D ambiguous. CDR3 length equals 12 residues. Per the germline V gene, CDR1 is SGHRS and CDR2 is YFSETQ. V lost 5 bases and J lost 1, with 7 bases in between. The CDR3 protein is CASRKESYEQYF. The CDR3 DNA sequence: TGCGCCAGCAGGAAAGAGTCCTACGAGCAGTACTTC.